A single sample is the source of the 31 T cell receptor beta chains below, sequenced in a study of T cells in Graves' hyperthyroidism and ophthalmopathy. Amplification yielded TCR beta CDR3 regions, with RNA transcripts as the source. HTBI primers were used for first-round RT-PCR of the TCR CDR3. From the multiplex PCR reads, TCRdb called clonotypes with MiXCR, one entry per CDR3 protein. Here the sample spans about 400,000 distinct CDR3 sequences, over 11% being singletons. The sample taken for sequencing was blood. Receptor source: a man aged 45-65 years with Graves' ophthalmopathy.

This chain links TRBV3-1 with TRBJ2-5; 12 bases line up with TRBD2. Germline V gene sequence: CDR1 LGHDT, CDR2 YNNKEL (reference sequence). This CDR3 has 17 amino acids. Losses at the gene ends were 6 bases for V and 2 bases for J; bases not matched to a gene: 10. CDR3 sequence (DNA): TGTGCCAGCAGGACGGGGACTAGCGGGTACCGTCAAGAGACCCAGTACTTC. Its protein is CASRTGTSGYRQETQYF.

This clonotype was seen at least ten times. The rearrangement uses TRBV20-1 and TRBJ2-7; D is possibly TRBD1 (5 bases). The germline CDR1 and CDR2 sequences are DFQATT and SNEGSKA (reference sequence). The CDR3 is 12 amino acids. Trimming pared 1 base from V and 7 bases from J, leaving 11 bases between. The CDR3 nucleotides are TGCAGTGCTAGAGTCAGGGCGAGGGAGCAGTACTTC. Protein sequence: CSARVRAREQYF.

The chain joins TRBV19 to TRBJ2-7; TRBD1 might be the D (6 bases). Germline CDR1 and CDR2: LNHDA and SQIVND (reference sequence). Trimming left V 3 bases short and J 3 bases short, with 15 bases between. This CDR3 comprises 15 residues. CDR3 DNA: TGTGCCAGTAGTATCCAGCCGGTACAGGGCTACGAGCAGTACTTC. Translation gives CASSIQPVQGYEQYF.

The chain carries TRBV4-1 and TRBJ2-7; D unresolved. CDR3 length: 15 amino acids. Germline assignment: CDR1 MGHRA and CDR2 YSYEKL. V lost 1 base, J lost 2 bases, and 12 bases lay in between. The CDR3 DNA reads TGCGCCAGCAGCCAAGTTAGGGCAGAAACCTACGAGCAGTACTTC. Translating gives CASSQVRAETYEQYF.

The rearrangement uses TRBV5-1 and TRBJ2-1; D remains unclear. V shed 1 base and J shed 9 bases, with 17 bases lying between them. Germline CDR1 and CDR2: SGHRS and YFSETQ. The CDR3 is 15 residues long. This chain's CDR3 is CASSLRLGSASEQFF. CDR3 bases: TGCGCCAGCAGCTTGCGGTTGGGGTCAGCAAGTGAGCAGTTCTTC.

The chain has TRBV19 and TRBJ2-6; TRBD2 is a possible D gene (6 bases). Trimming took off 10 bases at V and 0 bases at J, with 10 bases between the two ends. CDR1 and CDR2 from the germline V gene are LNHDA and SQIVND (reference sequence). The CDR3 is 14 residues long. As DNA, the CDR3 is TGTGCCACTAGCGCGCACTCTGGGGCCAACGTCCTGACTTTC. Protein sequence: CATSAHSGANVLTF.

This clonotype was observed a handful of times. The chain has TRBV9 and TRBJ2-5; the D gene is possibly TRBD2 (6 bases). Germline CDR1 and CDR2: SGDLS and YYNGEE. Trimming took off 0 bases at V and 2 bases at J, with 11 bases between the two ends. The CDR3 is 15 residues long. The CDR3 loop reads CASSVAASVQETQYF. The CDR3 DNA reads TGTGCCAGCAGCGTAGCGGCTAGCGTACAAGAGACCCAGTACTTC.

There are many counts of this clonotype. V is TRBV3-1 and J is TRBJ2-1; 8 positions match TRBD2. The CDR3 consists of 16 residues. J lost 11 bases, V lost 1 base, and 13 bases had no gene match. CDR1 is LGHDT, CDR2 YNNKEL, per germline (reference sequence). This CDR3 reads CASSQAGTREDHQQFF. The CDR3 DNA sequence: TGTGCCAGCAGCCAAGCCGGGACTAGGGAAGATCACCAGCAGTTCTTC.

The CDR3 DNA reads TGTGCCAGCAGCTATTTTAGCGGTAGCACAGATACGCAGTATTTT. Its translation is CASSYFSGSTDTQYF. The chain combines TRBV7-3 with TRBJ2-3, with D possibly TRBD2 on 6 matching bases. The CDR3 is 15 amino acids. Trimming took off 4 bases at V and 0 bases at J, with 11 bases between the two ends. From germline, CDR1 is SGHTA and CDR2 FQGTGA.

This clonotype was detected many times. The chain has TRBV28 and TRBJ1-1, with 8 positions matching TRBD1. The CDR3 covers 13 residues. With V trimmed by 4 bases and J by 6 bases, 4 bases remained unmatched. CDR1 is MDHEN, CDR2 SYDVKM, per germline. The DNA for the CDR3 is TGTGCCAGCAGTTGGACAGGGCGGGCTGAAGCTTTCTTT. This sequence encodes CASSWTGRAEAFF.

Worth noting for this clonotype: This may be a read error: a much more frequent sequence differs by one nucleotide. The CDR3 bases are TGTGCCAGCAGCCACGGGCCAGACAGACAAAGTATCGATGAGCAGTCCTTC. Amino acid sequence: CASSHGPDRQSIDEQSF. The chain employs TRBV3-1 and TRBJ2-1; a weak D match, TRBD1 (5 bases). The length of the CDR3 is 17 residues. Germline lookup yields CDR1 LGHDT and CDR2 YNNKEL (reference sequence).

In this sample, this clonotype turned up many times. For the CDR3, the DNA is TGTGCCAGCAGTTTAGACAGGGGGCGCTCAGAGACCCAGTACTTC. This codes for CASSLDRGRSETQYF. V and J are TRBV28 and TRBJ2-5; 10 bases line up with TRBD1. The CDR3 is 15 amino acids. CDR1 and CDR2 from the germline V gene are MDHEN and SYDVKM. V was clipped by 2 bases and J by 4 bases; unmatched bases: 4. Filled out from reference TRBV28 and TRBJ2-5, the complete variable domain reads DVKVTQSSRYLVKRTGEKVFLECVQDMDHENMFWYRQDPGLGLRLIYFSYDVKMKEKGDIPEGYSVSREKKERFSLILESASTNQTSMYLCASSLDRGRSETQYFGPGTRLLVL.

The V gene is TRBV24-1, the J gene TRBJ2-1; 10 nucleotides match TRBD1. The germline gives CDR1 KGHDR, CDR2 SFDVKD. This CDR3 has 16 amino acids. V was pared by 4 bases and J by 2 bases, with 4 bases of the junction left unmatched. In DNA form, the CDR3 reads TGTGCCACCAGTGACCCAGGACAGGGGGCCTACAATGAGCAGTTCTTC. It is translated as CATSDPGQGAYNEQFF.

This clonotype has ten or more counts. The CDR3 protein is CASSLVADYEQYF. CDR3 nucleotides: TGTGCCAGCAGCTTAGTGGCAGACTACGAGCAGTACTTC. This chain connects TRBV7-9 to TRBJ2-7; D is ambiguous. Germline V lookup: CDR1 SEHNR, CDR2 FQNEAQ (reference sequence). Trimming removed 1 base at V and 3 bases at J, with 7 bases between. CDR3 size: 13 residues.

V is TRBV6-1 and J is TRBJ2-3; TRBD2 aligns across 11 bases. The CDR3 is made up of 16 amino acids. V dropped 3 bases and J dropped 6; count of bases not matched to a gene: 8. CDR1 is MNHNS, CDR2 SASEGT, per germline. CDR3 in amino acids: CASSDLTSGSLDTQYF. The CDR3 region has the DNA TGTGCCAGCAGTGATCTCACTAGCGGGAGTTTGGATACGCAGTATTTT.

The table lists this clonotype with many counts. The chain has TRBV6-5 and TRBJ1-5; D might be TRBD1 (6 bases). Trimming removed 6 bases from V and 2 bases from J, with 14 bases in between. The CDR3 is 15 amino acids. In germline, CDR1 is MNHEY, CDR2 SVGAGI. CDR3 in amino acids: CASSLRGVRNQPQHF. CDR3 coding DNA: TGTGCCAGCAGCCTCAGGGGAGTCCGCAATCAGCCCCAGCATTTT.

This clonotype was seen ten or more times. The V call is TRBV3-1, the J call TRBJ2-7; a possible D gene is TRBD2 (6 bases). Trimming stripped 1 base from V and 5 bases from J, with 18 bases between. Germline lookup yields CDR1 LGHDT and CDR2 YNNKEL (reference sequence). The CDR3 consists of 16 residues. The CDR3 DNA follows: TGTGCCAGCAGCCAAGTGATCACGGGAGCGTTTGACGAGCAGTACTTC. Protein product: CASSQVITGAFDEQYF.

This clonotype was observed a few times. This chain connects TRBV9 to TRBJ1-4, with D maybe TRBD1 (5 bases). Germline CDR1 and CDR2: SGDLS and YYNGEE. This CDR3 region has 15 residues. The V and J ends lost 0 bases and 8 bases respectively, with 14 bases between them. The DNA for the CDR3 is TGTGCCAGCAGCGTAGGCCAGGGTGGGAACGAAAAACTGTTTTTT. The encoded protein is CASSVGQGGNEKLFF.

At least ten counts were recorded for this clonotype. Here the CDR3 reads CASRSEADIYKEQYF. The CDR3 DNA sequence: TGTGCCAGCCGGTCCGAAGCGGACATATATAAGGAGCAGTACTTC. This chain connects TRBV3-1 to TRBJ2-7; D may correspond to TRBD1 or TRBD2 (5 bases each). V was trimmed by 8 bases and J by 7 bases, leaving 24 bases between them. Germline loops: CDR1 LGHDT, CDR2 YNNKEL (reference sequence). The CDR3 sequence is 15 residues long.

This chain links TRBV5-1 with TRBJ2-5, with a possible D match to TRBD1 (6 bases). Germline assignment: CDR1 SGHRS and CDR2 YFSETQ. V was pared by 6 bases and J by 7 bases, with 13 bases between. This CDR3 comprises 12 residues. The CDR3 DNA reads TGCGCCAGCACTGAGGGGACACGGACCCAGTACTTC. Protein product: CASTEGTRTQYF.

V gene TRBV29-1 combines with J gene TRBJ1-3; perhaps TRBD1 as D (6 bases). This CDR3 has 15 residues. V lost 4 bases to trimming and J lost 0 bases, with 13 bases between them. Germline V lookup: CDR1 SQVTM, CDR2 ANQGSEA. The chain's CDR3 is CSVVTDRISGNTIYF. The CDR3 nucleotides read TGCAGCGTTGTTACGGACAGAATCTCTGGAAACACCATATATTTT. Complete variable domain (other parts from reference TRBV29-1 and TRBJ1-3): SAVISQKPSRDICQRGTSLTIQCQVDSQVTMMFWYRQQPGQSLTLIATANQGSEATYESGFVIDKFPISRPNLTFSTLTVSNMSPEDSSIYLCSVVTDRISGNTIYFGEGSWLTVV.

This clonotype was seen repeatedly, ten times or more. This chain links TRBV2 with TRBJ1-5; D is undetermined. Trimming stripped 2 bases from V and 7 bases from J, with 9 bases between. CDR1 is SNHLY and CDR2 is FYNNEI in the germline V gene. The CDR3 is 13 amino acids. The CDR3: CASSEMARQPQHF. In DNA, the CDR3 is TGTGCCAGCAGTGAAATGGCTCGCCAGCCCCAGCATTTT.

This clonotype came up many times. The chain uses TRBV3-1 and TRBJ2-7; 15 bases align to TRBD2. Germline V CDR1 and CDR2: LGHDT, YNNKEL (reference sequence). The junction had 10 bases not matched to a gene; V was cut back by 4 bases and J by 3 bases. The CDR3 is 18 residues long. The CDR3 loop reads CASSRGLAGGPFYYEQYF. The CDR3 DNA is TGTGCCAGCAGCCGAGGACTAGCGGGAGGGCCTTTTTACTACGAGCAGTACTTC.

This clonotype occurred many times. The V gene is TRBV30, the J gene TRBJ1-3; D call uncertain. Germline V gene data show CDR1 as GTSNPN and CDR2 as SVGIG (reference sequence). Between the trimmed V and J ends, which lost 0 bases and 0 bases, there was a span of 9 bases. This CDR3 region has 15 residues. The CDR3 sequence is CAWSVRIRSGNTIYF. CDR3 DNA sequence: TGTGCCTGGAGTGTACGGATTCGCTCTGGAAACACCATATATTTT.

This clonotype showed up many times. The chain joins TRBV2 to TRBJ2-6; D ambiguous. The CDR3 runs 14 residues. Germline loops: CDR1 SNHLY, CDR2 FYNNEI. V lost 3 bases, J lost 2 bases, and 5 bases lay in between. In DNA form, the CDR3 reads TGTGCCAGCAGTGAGTTGGCTGGGGCCAACGTCCTGACTTTC. This encodes CASSELAGANVLTF.

This clonotype appeared many times. The chain recombines TRBV20-1 with TRBJ2-3; TRBD2 matches 8 bases. The CDR3 contains 13 residues. Germline V gives CDR1 DFQATT, CDR2 SNEGSKA (reference sequence). Trimming took 7 bases from V and 4 from J; bases not matched to a gene: 7. The DNA of the CDR3 is TGCAGTGGGAGTAGCGGGATTTCAGATACGCAGTATTTT. Translated: CSGSSGISDTQYF.

This clonotype occurred a few times. V gene TRBV12-3 or TRBV12-4 combines with J gene TRBJ2-5, with D uncertain. The CDR3 loop spans 9 amino acids. With 5 bases removed from V and 13 bases from J, the gap between germline ends came to 8 bases. The DNA for the CDR3 is TGTGCCAGCAGTCACACGGGGTACTTC. It encodes CASSHTGYF.

This chain links TRBV6-1 with TRBJ2-5; D uncertain. The V and J ends lost 5 bases and 5 bases respectively, with 9 bases between them. This CDR3 has 12 residues. CDR1 and CDR2 from the germline V gene are MNHNS and SASEGT. CDR3 coding DNA: TGTGCCAGCAGTTTCCCAACGGAGACCCAGTACTTC. It codes for CASSFPTETQYF.

This clonotype came up a few times. The chain uses TRBV15 and TRBJ2-7; D possibly corresponds to TRBD2 (5 bases). The CDR3 covers 12 residues. V was clipped by 5 bases and J by 4 bases, with 9 bases between them. Germline loops: CDR1 LNHNV, CDR2 YYDKDF (reference sequence). This CDR3 is CATSPAGYEQYF. CDR3 DNA: TGTGCCACCAGCCCTGCGGGTTACGAGCAGTACTTC.

The J gene is TRBJ2-1, the V gene TRBV20-1; 12 bases are a match to TRBD2. Germline loops: CDR1 DFQATT, CDR2 SNEGSKA (reference sequence). This CDR3 comprises 21 residues. V lost 3 bases, J lost 0 bases, and 18 bases stayed unmatched. CDR3 residues: CSARHASGRGTFLSSYNEQFF. The CDR3 DNA sequence: TGCAGTGCTAGGCATGCTAGCGGGAGGGGGACTTTTTTGAGCTCCTACAATGAGCAGTTCTTC.

This clonotype was seen many times. V and J are TRBV3-1 and TRBJ1-6, with a weak D call TRBD1 (6 bases). Trimming shortened V by 1 base and J by 6 bases, and 10 bases separated the two germline ends. The CDR3 is 15 amino acids. Per the germline V gene, CDR1 is LGHDT and CDR2 is YNNKEL (reference sequence). This CDR3 reads CASSQVGGGNSPLHF. The CDR3 DNA sequence: TGTGCCAGCAGCCAAGTTGGAGGGGGTAATTCACCCCTCCACTTT.